Listed below are T cell receptor beta chains from one sample, sequenced in a study of CD8 T cells in ankylosing spondylitis. Via MiXCR, TCRdb re-called the 5' RACE reads, giving one row per CDR3 protein. The sample lists approximately 140,000 distinct CDR3 sequences, around 45% occurring once. The source material was synovial fluid, either unsorted or a sorted T cell fraction (not recorded which). Receptor source: a male donor with ankylosing spondylitis. The CDR3 runs from the conserved cysteine through the conserved F or W. D genes are given only for firm matches.

NA	TRBV14	13	TRBJ2-1	CASSQGGDNEQFF
NA	TRBV3-1	16	TRBJ2-2	CASSQFLGSNTGELFF
NA	TRBV20-1	16	TRBJ1-2	CSARDRENKRNYGDTF
NA	TRBV7-6	13	TRBJ1-6	CASSLDQISPLHF
NA	TRBV7-6	13	TRBJ2-2	CASSLDPTGELFF
NA	TRBV15	16	TRBJ2-1	CATSRSSLSSYNEQFF
NA	TRBV20-1	13	TRBJ2-3	CSAPGDGTDTQYF
NA	TRBV24-1	11	TRBJ2-2	CATSVTGELFF
TRBD2	TRBV12-3/TRBV12-4	18	TRBJ2-1	CASSFFGSGAPTYNEQFF
NA	TRBV7-9	16	TRBJ2-2	CASSLLLGFNTGELFF
TRBD1	TRBV14	17	TRBJ1-1	CASSQGQGEPSNTEAFF
NA	TRBV9	14	TRBJ1-2	CASSPAGQGNGYTF
TRBD1	TRBV7-9	15	TRBJ2-1	CASSLGNRGVDEQFF
NA	TRBV29-1	11	TRBJ2-1	CSFAGYNEQFF
TRBD2	TRBV4-2	16	TRBJ2-7	CASSQESTSGSDEQYF
NA	TRBV21-1	12	TRBJ2-5	CASKPESVDGYF
TRBD1	TRBV18	15	TRBJ1-1	CATTGGEAMNTEAFF
TRBD1	TRBV20-1	15	TRBJ1-1	CSAREKDRESTEAFF
TRBD1	TRBV28	17	TRBJ1-5	CASSLIRSGGANQPQHF
NA	TRBV12-3/TRBV12-4	15	TRBJ1-1	CASSSETGSDTEAFF
NA	TRBV7-9	13	TRBJ1-1	CASSSLHGAEAFF
NA	TRBV6-4	13	TRBJ2-1	CASSVTANNEQFF
TRBD1	TRBV6-2/TRBV6-3	16	TRBJ2-1	CASSKQGAGTFDEQFF
TRBD2	TRBV15	17	TRBJ2-5	CATSRVGGSGGGETQYF
NA	TRBV20-1	13	TRBJ1-2	CSALDRANYGYTF
NA	TRBV20-1	15	TRBJ1-4	CSVSMIGARNEKLFF
TRBD1	TRBV28	15	TRBJ2-3	CASNPPGQITDTQYF
TRBD2	TRBV4-2	14	TRBJ2-1	CASRASGVTNEQFF
NA	TRBV12-3/TRBV12-4	16	TRBJ1-5	CASSPTTTRGVQPQHF
TRBD2	TRBV4-1	17	TRBJ2-1	CASSQVHLAVLYNEQFF
TRBD1	TRBV10-3	14	TRBJ1-2	CAIGTGGLYYGYTF
NA	TRBV28	14	TRBJ2-3	CASSLGTSTDTQYF
NA	TRBV12-3/TRBV12-4	13	TRBJ2-5	CASSLRGLETQYF
NA	TRBV6-1	13	TRBJ2-2	CASSVVENGELFF
TRBD2	TRBV6-4	15	TRBJ2-1	CASSDTSGGADEQFF
NA	TRBV28	16	TRBJ1-4	CASTPTAFATNEKLFF
NA	TRBV27	15	TRBJ1-2	CASSPRGRPILGYTF
TRBD2	TRBV5-6	16	TRBJ2-3	CASSLEERGGADTQYF
NA	TRBV19	13	TRBJ1-1	CASSPAGETEAFF
NA	TRBV9	15	TRBJ2-1	CASSAVDMTYNEQFF
NA	TRBV20-1	15	TRBJ2-1	CSARDYSASYNEQFF
NA	TRBV15	11	TRBJ2-1	CATRSYNEQFF
TRBD2	TRBV15	16	TRBJ2-7	CATSKREAVYTYEQYF
TRBD2	TRBV4-1	19	TRBJ2-5	CASSQVPGLAGKDQETQYF
NA	TRBV27	17	TRBJ1-4	CASSLRGPRRNEGKLFF
NA	TRBV5-1	15	TRBJ1-1	CASSLDAGENTEAFF
TRBD1	TRBV4-3	14	TRBJ2-1	CASSQGQGRYEQFF
NA	TRBV12-3/TRBV12-4	15	TRBJ1-5	CASSGLRGPNQPQHF
NA	TRBV12-3/TRBV12-4	13	TRBJ2-5	CASSTRAIETQYF
NA	TRBV11-2	13	TRBJ2-2	CASSHLAAGELFF
NA	TRBV5-5	15	TRBJ2-7	CASSLRLAAYYEQYF
TRBD1	TRBV28	18	TRBJ2-6	CASSGGGQGLSGANVLTF
NA	TRBV7-9	12	TRBJ2-1	CATLAGVNEQFF
TRBD2	TRBV4-3	16	TRBJ2-7	CASSQSQREGAYEQYF
NA	TRBV10-3	15	TRBJ2-5	CAISDDIGVWETQYF
NA	TRBV27	14	TRBJ1-5	CASSLGPTDQPQHF
TRBD2	TRBV27	18	TRBJ2-1	CASSSGTSGLNSHNEQFF
TRBD2	TRBV11-2	17	TRBJ2-5	CASSLDLLAGGRETQYF
TRBD1	TRBV20-1	15	TRBJ1-2	CSARDRSEWDYGYTF